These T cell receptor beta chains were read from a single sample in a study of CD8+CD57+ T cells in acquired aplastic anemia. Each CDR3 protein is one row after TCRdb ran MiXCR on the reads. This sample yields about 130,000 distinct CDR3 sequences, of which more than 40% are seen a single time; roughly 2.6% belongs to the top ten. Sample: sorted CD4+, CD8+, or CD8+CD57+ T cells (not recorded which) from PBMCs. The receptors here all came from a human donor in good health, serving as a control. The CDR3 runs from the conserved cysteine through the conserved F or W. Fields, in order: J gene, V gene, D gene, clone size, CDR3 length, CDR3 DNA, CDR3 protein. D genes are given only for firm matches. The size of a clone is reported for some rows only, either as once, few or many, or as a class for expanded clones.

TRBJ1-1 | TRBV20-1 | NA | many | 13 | TGCAGTGCCCGGGGGGGTGGGAGCGGTGAAGCTTTCTTT | CSARGGGSGEAFF
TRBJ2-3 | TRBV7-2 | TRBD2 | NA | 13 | TGTGCCAGCGGACTAGCGGGGTCCGATACGCAGTATTTT | CASGLAGSDTQYF
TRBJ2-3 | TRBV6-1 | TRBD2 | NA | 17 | TGTGCCAGCAGTATTTCGCCTAGCGGGGGGGCCGCAGATACGCGGTATTTT | CASSISPSGGAADTRYF
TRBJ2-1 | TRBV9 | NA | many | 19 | TGTGCCAGCAGCGCGGACGTTGTGAGGGCGGCCTTCTCCTACAATGAGCAGTTCTTC | CASSADVVRAAFSYNEQFF
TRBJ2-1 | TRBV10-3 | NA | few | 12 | TGTGCCATCAGTGATCCCAACAATGAGCAGTTCTTC | CAISDPNNEQFF
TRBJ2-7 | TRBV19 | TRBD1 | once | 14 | TGTGCCAGTAGTATGGGACAGGGAGCGAACGAGCAGTACTTC | CASSMGQGANEQYF
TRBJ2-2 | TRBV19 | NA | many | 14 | TGTGCCAGTAGTAGGGTCAGCTACACCGGGGAGCTGTTTTTT | CASSRVSYTGELFF
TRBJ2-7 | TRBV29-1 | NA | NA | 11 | TGCAGCGTTCCGGGCCGCTACGAGCAGTACTTC | CSVPGRYEQYF
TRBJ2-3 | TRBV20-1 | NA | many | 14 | TGCAGTGCTACCCCCTCAGGGGTTGCAGATACGCAGTATTTT | CSATPSGVADTQYF
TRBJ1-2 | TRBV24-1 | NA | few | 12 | TGTGCCACCAGTGACCAAAGCTATGGCTACACCTTC | CATSDQSYGYTF
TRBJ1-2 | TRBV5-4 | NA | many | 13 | TGTGCCAGCAGCTTGAACAGGGAATATGGCTACACCTTC | CASSLNREYGYTF
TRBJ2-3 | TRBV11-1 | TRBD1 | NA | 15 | TGTGCCAGCAGCTCGTGGGCGGGACAGGGCGATACGCAGTATTTT | CASSSWAGQGDTQYF
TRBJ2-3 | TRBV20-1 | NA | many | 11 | TGCAGTGCTCTAGGCACAGATACGCAGTATTTT | CSALGTDTQYF
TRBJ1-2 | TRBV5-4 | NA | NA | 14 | TGTACCAGCAGCATACTCGGGATGGACTATGGCTACACCTTC | CTSSILGMDYGYTF
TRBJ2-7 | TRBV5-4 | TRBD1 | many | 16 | TGTGCCAGCAACACGCGGACAGGGGGCGTCTCGGAGGAGCAGTACTTC | CASNTRTGGVSEEQYF
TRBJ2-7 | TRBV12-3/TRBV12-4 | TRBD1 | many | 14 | TGTGCCAGCAGTCAGAGGGGGCCGAGTTACGGGCAGTACTTC | CASSQRGPSYGQYF
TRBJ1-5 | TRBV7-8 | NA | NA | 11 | TGTGCCAGCAGCGCAATGGGGCCCCAGCATTTT | CASSAMGPQHF
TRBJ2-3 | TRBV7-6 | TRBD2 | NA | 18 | TGTGCCAGCAGCCTGGGGACTAGCGGGGGACCTAGCACAGATACGCAGTATTTT | CASSLGTSGGPSTDTQYF
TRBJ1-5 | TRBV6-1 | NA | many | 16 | TGTGCCAGCAGTCCACACCGGGACAACTTAGATCAGCCCCAGCATTTT | CASSPHRDNLDQPQHF
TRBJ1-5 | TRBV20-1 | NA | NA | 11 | TGCAGTGTCCAAGGGGAGCGGACCCAGCATTTT | CSVQGERTQHF
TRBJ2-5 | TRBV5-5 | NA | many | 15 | TGTGCCAGCAGCTTGACAGTCAATAGGCAAGAGACCCAGTACTTC | CASSLTVNRQETQYF
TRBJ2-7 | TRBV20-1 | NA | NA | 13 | TGCAGTGCTAGGCACAGGGAGCCCTACGAGCAGTACTTC | CSARHREPYEQYF
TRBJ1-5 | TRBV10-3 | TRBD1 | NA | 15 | TGTGCCATCAGTACAGACGGACAGGGGAGACAGCCCCAGCATTTT | CAISTDGQGRQPQHF
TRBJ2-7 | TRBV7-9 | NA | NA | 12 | TGTGCCAGCAGCCCCAGGGACTACGAGCAGTACTTC | CASSPRDYEQYF
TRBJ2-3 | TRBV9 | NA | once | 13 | TGTGCCAGCAGCCCAACGGACGGAGATACGCAGTATTTT | CASSPTDGDTQYF
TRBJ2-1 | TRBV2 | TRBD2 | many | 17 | TGTGCCAGCAGTGAGCCTAATAGCGGGGGGGCTCACAATGAGCAGTTCTTC | CASSEPNSGGAHNEQFF
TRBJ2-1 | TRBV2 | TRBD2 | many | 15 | TGTGCCAGCAGTGAAGGTAGCGGGGGGAACGATGAGCAGTTCTTC | CASSEGSGGNDEQFF
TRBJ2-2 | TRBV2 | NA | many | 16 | TGTGCCAGCAGTGGGAGCGGACTAACGAACACCGGGGAGCTGTTTTTT | CASSGSGLTNTGELFF
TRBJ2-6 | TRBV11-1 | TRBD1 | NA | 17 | TGTGCCAGCAGCTCCCTCCGACAGGGGGCTGGGGCCAACGTCCTGACTTTC | CASSSLRQGAGANVLTF
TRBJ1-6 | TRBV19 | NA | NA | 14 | TGCCCCAGTCCCACCAGGGGTAAGAATTCACCCCTCCACTTT | CPSPTRGKNSPLHF
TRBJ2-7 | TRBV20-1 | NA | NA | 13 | TGCAGTGCCAAGACATCGGGAGCGGACGAGCAGTACTTC | CSAKTSGADEQYF
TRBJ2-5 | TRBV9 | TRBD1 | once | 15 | TGTGCCAGCAGCGTAGGTACAGGGGTTGTAGAGACCCAGTACTTC | CASSVGTGVVETQYF
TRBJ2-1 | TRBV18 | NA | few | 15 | TGTGCCAGCTCACCACCGGGTCCTAAAGACAATGAGCAGTTCTTC | CASSPPGPKDNEQFF
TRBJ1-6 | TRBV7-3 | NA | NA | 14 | TGTGCCAGCAGCACCCAGGGTCGCGGTTCACCCCTCCACTTT | CASSTQGRGSPLHF
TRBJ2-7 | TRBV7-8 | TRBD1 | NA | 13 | TGTGCCAGCAGACACAGGGGCTCCTACGAGCAGTACTTC | CASRHRGSYEQYF
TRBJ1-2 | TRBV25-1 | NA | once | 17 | TGTGCCAGCAGTGAAAATAGCGCGGGGCTTGGTAGAATGGGCTACACCTTC | CASSENSAGLGRMGYTF
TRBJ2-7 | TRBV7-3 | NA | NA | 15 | TGTGCCAGCAGCCCCCGGGCCGGGACACCGTACGAGCAGTACTTC | CASSPRAGTPYEQYF
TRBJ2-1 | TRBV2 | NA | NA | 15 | TGTGCCAGCAGCACCCGGGATTTGAGGAGCAATGAGCAGTTCTTC | CASSTRDLRSNEQFF
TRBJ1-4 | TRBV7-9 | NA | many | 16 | TGTGCCAGCAGCCAAGGGGCGGGGCTCTCAAATGAAAAACTGTTTTTT | CASSQGAGLSNEKLFF
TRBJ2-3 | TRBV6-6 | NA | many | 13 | TGTGCCGGGAGGGGGGGGGGTATTGATACGCAGTATTTT | CAGRGGGIDTQYF
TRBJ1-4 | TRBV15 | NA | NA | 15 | TGTGCCACCAGCAGAGCCAGGGCATTGGGCGAAAAACTGTTTTTT | CATSRARALGEKLFF
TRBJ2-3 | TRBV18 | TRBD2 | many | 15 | TGTGCCAGCTCACCATTAGCGGGGGGAACAGATACGCAGTATTTT | CASSPLAGGTDTQYF
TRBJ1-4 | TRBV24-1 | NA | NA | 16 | TGTGCCACCTACTCAGCAGGGACCCCAAATAATGAAAAACTGTTTTTT | CATYSAGTPNNEKLFF
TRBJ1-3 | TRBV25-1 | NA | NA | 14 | TGTGCCAGCAGTGAACTAGGACCTGGAAACACCATATATTTT | CASSELGPGNTIYF
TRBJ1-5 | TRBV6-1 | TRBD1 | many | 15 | TGTGCCAGCAGCAGGGGGAAATACACCAATCAGCCCCAGCATTTT | CASSRGKYTNQPQHF
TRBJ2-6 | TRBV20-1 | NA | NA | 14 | TGCAGTGCTAGAGAGGTGGGAGGGGCCAACGTCCTGACTTTC | CSAREVGGANVLTF
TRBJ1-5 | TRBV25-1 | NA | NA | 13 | TGTGCCAGCAGTTTAAATAGCAATCAGCCCCAGCATTTT | CASSLNSNQPQHF
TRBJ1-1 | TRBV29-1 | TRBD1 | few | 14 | TGCAGCGTCCGGGACAGGGGCGTTGACACTGAAGCTTTCTTT | CSVRDRGVDTEAFF
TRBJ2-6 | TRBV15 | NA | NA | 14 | TGTGCCACCAGCCCGAGGTCTGGGGCCAACGTCCTGACTTTC | CATSPRSGANVLTF
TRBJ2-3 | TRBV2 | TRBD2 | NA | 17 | TGTGCCAGCAGCTTAGGCCCTAGCGGGGGGGACCCAGATACGCAGTATTTT | CASSLGPSGGDPDTQYF
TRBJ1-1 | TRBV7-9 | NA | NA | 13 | TGTGCCAGCAGCCCCCTAGGGGACACTGAAGCTTTCTTT | CASSPLGDTEAFF
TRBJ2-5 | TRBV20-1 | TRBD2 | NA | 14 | TGCAGTGCTAGAGGGACTAGCGGGGGAGAGACCCAGTACTTC | CSARGTSGGETQYF